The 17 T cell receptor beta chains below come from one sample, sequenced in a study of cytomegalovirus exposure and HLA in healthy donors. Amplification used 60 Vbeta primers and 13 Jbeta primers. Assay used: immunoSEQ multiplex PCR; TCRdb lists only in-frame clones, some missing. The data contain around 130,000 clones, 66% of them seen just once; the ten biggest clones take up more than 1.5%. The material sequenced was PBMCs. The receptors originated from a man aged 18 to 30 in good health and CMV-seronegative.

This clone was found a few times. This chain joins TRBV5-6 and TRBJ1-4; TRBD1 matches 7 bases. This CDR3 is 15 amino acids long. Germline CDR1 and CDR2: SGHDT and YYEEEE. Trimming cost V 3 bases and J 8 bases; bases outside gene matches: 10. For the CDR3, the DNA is TGTGCCAGCAGCTCCCGAAGACAGGGTTGGGAAAAACTGTTTTTT. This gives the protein CASSSRRQGWEKLFF.

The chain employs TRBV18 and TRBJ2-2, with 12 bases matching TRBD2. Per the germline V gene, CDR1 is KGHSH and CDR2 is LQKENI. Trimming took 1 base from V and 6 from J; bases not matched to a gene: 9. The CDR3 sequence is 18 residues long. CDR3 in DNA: TGTGCCAGCTCACCACAACGGACTAGCGGGACCCGGTCCGGGGAGCTGTTTTTT. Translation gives CASSPQRTSGTRSGELFF.

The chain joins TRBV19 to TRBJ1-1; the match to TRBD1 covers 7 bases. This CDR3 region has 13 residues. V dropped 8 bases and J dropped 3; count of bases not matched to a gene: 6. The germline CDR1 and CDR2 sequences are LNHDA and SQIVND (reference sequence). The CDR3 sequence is CASGTGVYTEAFF. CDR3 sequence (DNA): TGTGCCAGTGGAACAGGGGTATACACTGAAGCTTTCTTT.

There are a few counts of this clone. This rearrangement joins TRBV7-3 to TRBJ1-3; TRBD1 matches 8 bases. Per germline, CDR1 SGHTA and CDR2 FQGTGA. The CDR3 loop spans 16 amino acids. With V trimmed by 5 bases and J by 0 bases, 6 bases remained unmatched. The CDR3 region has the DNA TGTGCCAGCAGCGACCGGGACAGGAACTCTGGAAACACCATATATTTT. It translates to CASSDRDRNSGNTIYF.

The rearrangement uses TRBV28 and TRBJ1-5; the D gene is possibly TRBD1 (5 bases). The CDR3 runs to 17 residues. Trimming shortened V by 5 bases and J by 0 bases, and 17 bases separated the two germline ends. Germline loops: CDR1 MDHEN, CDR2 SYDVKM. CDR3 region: CASSPSGVRLSNQPQHF. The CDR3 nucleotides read TGTGCCAGCAGTCCTTCGGGGGTCAGACTTAGCAATCAGCCCCAGCATTTT.

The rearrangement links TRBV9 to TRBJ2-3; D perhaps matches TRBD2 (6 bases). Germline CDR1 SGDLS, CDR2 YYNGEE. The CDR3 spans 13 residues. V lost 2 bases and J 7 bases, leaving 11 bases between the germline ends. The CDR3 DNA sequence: TGTGCCAGCAGCGTGGGGGGATCCTATACGCAGTATTTT. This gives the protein CASSVGGSYTQYF.

CDR3 residues: CASSFWWDRGVDEQYF. CDR3 coding DNA: TGTGCCAGCTCTTTTTGGTGGGACAGGGGTGTCGACGAGCAGTACTTC. The chain couples TRBV27 to TRBJ2-7; 10 bases align to TRBD1. Germline V gene data show CDR1 as MNHEY and CDR2 as SMNVEV (reference sequence). V shed 8 bases, J shed 5 bases, and the junction held 15 bases outside the gene matches. CDR3 length: 16 amino acids.

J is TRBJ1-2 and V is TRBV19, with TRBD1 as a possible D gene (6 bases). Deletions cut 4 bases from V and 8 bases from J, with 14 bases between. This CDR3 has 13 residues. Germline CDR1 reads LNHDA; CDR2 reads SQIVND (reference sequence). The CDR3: CASSTNTGLGYTF. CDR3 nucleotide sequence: TGTGCCAGTAGTACCAACACAGGGTTGGGCTACACCTTC.

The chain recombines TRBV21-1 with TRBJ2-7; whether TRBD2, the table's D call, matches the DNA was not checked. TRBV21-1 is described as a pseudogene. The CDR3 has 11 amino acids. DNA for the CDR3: TGTGCCAGCAGCATCCCGCGAGAGCAGTACTTC. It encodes CASSIPREQYF.

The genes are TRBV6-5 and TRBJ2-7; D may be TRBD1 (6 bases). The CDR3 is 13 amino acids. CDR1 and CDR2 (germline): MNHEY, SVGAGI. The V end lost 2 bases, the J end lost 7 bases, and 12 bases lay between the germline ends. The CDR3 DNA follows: TGTGCCAGCAGTTACCCATTAGGGGGTGAGCAGTACTTC. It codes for CASSYPLGGEQYF.

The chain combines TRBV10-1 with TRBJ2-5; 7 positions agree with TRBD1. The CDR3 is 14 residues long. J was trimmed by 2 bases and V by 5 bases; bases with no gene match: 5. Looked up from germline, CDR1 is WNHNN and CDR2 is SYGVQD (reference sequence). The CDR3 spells CASSPGTVQETQYF. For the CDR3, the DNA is TGCGCCAGCAGTCCCGGGACAGTGCAAGAGACCCAGTACTTC.

The DNA of the CDR3 is TGTGCCAGTAGTGCTCTTGGGCAGGGTGTGGGGAATGAGCAGTTCTTC. It is translated as CASSALGQGVGNEQFF. The V gene is TRBV19, the J gene TRBJ2-1; TRBD1 is a possible D gene (5 bases). The ends were cut back, 5 bases at V and 7 bases at J, with 21 bases in the middle. The CDR3 consists of 16 residues. The germline gives CDR1 LNHDA, CDR2 SQIVND (reference sequence).

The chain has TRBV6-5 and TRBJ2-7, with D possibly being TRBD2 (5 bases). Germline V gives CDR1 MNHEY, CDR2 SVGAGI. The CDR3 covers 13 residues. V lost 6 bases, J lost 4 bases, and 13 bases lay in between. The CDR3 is CASRRRPAYEQYF. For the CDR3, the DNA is TGTGCCAGCAGAAGGAGGCCAGCATACGAGCAGTACTTC.

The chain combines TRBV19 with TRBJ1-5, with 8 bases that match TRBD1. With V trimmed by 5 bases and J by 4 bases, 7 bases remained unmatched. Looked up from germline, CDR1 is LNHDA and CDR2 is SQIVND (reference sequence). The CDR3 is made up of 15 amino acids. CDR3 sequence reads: CASSGAGGANQPQHF. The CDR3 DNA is TGTGCCAGTAGTGGGGCAGGGGGCGCAAATCAGCCCCAGCATTTT.

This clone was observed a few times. CDR3 residues: CASSSGTVYEQYF. As DNA, the CDR3 is TGTGCCAGCAGCTCCGGGACAGTGTACGAGCAGTACTTC. V is TRBV5-6 and J is TRBJ2-5, with TRBD1 identical over 7 bases. The J call may be mistaken, given a closer DNA end match to TRBJ2-7. This CDR3 spans 13 amino acids. In germline, CDR1 is SGHDT, CDR2 YYEEEE.

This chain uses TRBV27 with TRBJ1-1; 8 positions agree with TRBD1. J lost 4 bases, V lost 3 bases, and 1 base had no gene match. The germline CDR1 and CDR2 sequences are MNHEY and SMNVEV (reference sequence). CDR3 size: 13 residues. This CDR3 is CASSFDRGTEAFF. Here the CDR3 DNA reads TGTGCCAGCAGTTTCGACAGGGGCACTGAAGCTTTCTTT.

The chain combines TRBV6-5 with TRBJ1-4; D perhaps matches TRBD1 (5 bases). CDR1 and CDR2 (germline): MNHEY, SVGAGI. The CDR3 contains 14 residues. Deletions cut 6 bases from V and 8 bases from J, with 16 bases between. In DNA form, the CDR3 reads TGTGCCAGCAGCCCTAGACAACAGGTAGAAAAACTGTTTTTT. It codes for CASSPRQQVEKLFF.